Shown below are 30 T cell receptor beta chains from a single sample sequenced in a study of siplizumab effects on memory and regulatory T cells. Clones were sequenced by immunoSEQ multiplex PCR, and TCRdb holds only the in-frame ones, with some missing. The sample holds more than 85,000 clones, roughly 89% seen once. Sequencing was carried out using CD4+ T cells sorted from blood. These receptors all stem from a human donor in good health.

This clone was detected once. The chain joins TRBV5-1 to TRBJ2-2, with 7 bases identical to TRBD1. The germline V gene encodes CDR1 SGHRS and CDR2 YFSETQ. Trimming cost V 4 bases and J 5 bases; bases outside gene matches: 5. The CDR3 runs to 14 residues. The CDR3, as DNA: TGCGCCAGCAGCAAACAGGGGTTGACCGGGGAGCTGTTTTTT. Translating it yields CASSKQGLTGELFF.

V gene TRBV19 combines with J gene TRBJ2-1; 10 positions match TRBD2. The V gene end was trimmed by 8 bases and the J gene end by 6 bases; junction bases not matched to a gene: 7. The germline V gene encodes CDR1 LNHDA and CDR2 SQIVND (reference sequence). There are 14 residues in the CDR3. CDR3 sequence: CASLGGLAVNEQFF. Here the CDR3 DNA reads TGTGCCAGTTTGGGAGGACTAGCGGTCAATGAGCAGTTCTTC.

The chain combines TRBV14 with TRBJ2-3, with 7 bases that match TRBD2. Losses at the gene ends were 2 bases for V and 14 bases for J; bases not matched to a gene: 10. The CDR3 has 13 amino acids. Germline V lookup: CDR1 SGHDN, CDR2 FVKESK. CDR3 DNA: TGTGCCAGCAGCCAACAAGTAGCGGGTCGAACGTATTTT. This gives the protein CASSQQVAGRTYF.

The chain recombines TRBV18 with TRBJ2-7; no clear D. V lost 0 bases, J lost 2 bases, and 8 bases lay in between. Germline assignment: CDR1 KGHSH and CDR2 LQKENI. The CDR3 has 14 residues. The CDR3 DNA sequence: TGTGCCAGCTCACCACCCGGCATTCCCTACGAGCAGTACTTC. Protein sequence: CASSPPGIPYEQYF.

The chain employs TRBV18 and TRBJ2-7; D is possibly TRBD1 (5 bases). Germline-derived CDR1 and CDR2 are KGHSH and LQKENI. The CDR3 consists of 14 residues. Trimming removed 2 bases at V and 6 bases at J, with 14 bases between. CDR3 DNA sequence: TGTGCCAGCTCACCAGGGCCAGGGTTAAGCGAGCAGTACTTC. It yields the protein CASSPGPGLSEQYF. Variable domain in full (rest from reference TRBV18 and TRBJ2-7): NAGVMQNPRHLVRRRGQEARLRCSPMKGHSHVYWYRQLPEEGLKFMVYLQKENIIDESGMPKERFSAEFPKEGPSILRIQQVVRGDSAAYFCASSPGPGLSEQYFGPGTRLTVT.

A remark on this clone: The germline gene is not matched at one end of the junction; a read error may be the cause. The V and J genes are TRBV7-7 and TRBJ2-3; D not resolved. CDR1 and CDR2 from the germline V gene are SSHAT and FNYEAQ (reference sequence). This CDR3 is 13 amino acids long. This CDR3 reads CASSIDSTDTQYF. The CDR3 region has the DNA TGTGCTAGCAGCATCGACAGCACAGATACGCAGTATTTT. The whole variable domain, remainder taken from reference TRBV7-7 and TRBJ2-3, is GAGVSQSPRYKVTKRGQDVTLRCDPISSHATLYWYQQALGQGPEFLTYFNYEAQPDKSGLPSDRFSAERPEGSISTLTIQRTEQRDSAMYRCASSIDSTDTQYFGPGTRLTVL.

The chain has TRBV5-6 and TRBJ1-3, with D perhaps matching TRBD1 (5 bases). V was clipped by 0 bases and J by 0 bases, with 10 bases between them. Germline CDR1 and CDR2: SGHDT and YYEEEE. The CDR3 loop spans 16 amino acids. The CDR3 DNA reads as TGTGCCAGCAGCTTGGGAGGGGATCCCTCTGGAAACACCATATATTTT. Translation gives CASSLGGDPSGNTIYF.

The V gene is TRBV5-1, the J gene TRBJ2-2, with D perhaps TRBD1 or TRBD2 (6 bases each). Germline loops: CDR1 SGHRS, CDR2 YFSETQ. This CDR3 spans 15 amino acids. V was pared by 3 bases and J by 6 bases, with 15 bases between. The CDR3 coding sequence is TGCGCCAGCAGCTATCTCCCCGGGGGCCCCGGGGAGCTGTTTTTT. It encodes CASSYLPGGPGELFF.

V usage is TRBV28 and J usage is TRBJ1-2; D is undetermined. Looked up from germline, CDR1 is MDHEN and CDR2 is SYDVKM. Trimming stripped 2 bases from V and 6 bases from J, with 7 bases between. The CDR3 has 12 amino acids. The chain's CDR3 is CASSLAFHGYTF. CDR3 coding DNA: TGTGCCAGCAGTTTAGCATTTCATGGCTACACCTTC.

The chain links TRBV13 to TRBJ2-1; 7 positions agree with TRBD2. Germline V lookup: CDR1 PRHDT, CDR2 FYEKMQ (reference sequence). Germline trimming cut 6 bases from V and 6 bases from J; bases unmatched to any gene: 14. The CDR3 covers 16 residues. DNA for the CDR3: TGTGCCAGCAGTATTATAGCGGGTTGGCCCCTCAATGAGCAGTTCTTC. This sequence encodes CASSIIAGWPLNEQFF.

The chain combines TRBV7-8 with TRBJ2-1, with D possibly TRBD2 on 6 matching bases. V lost 3 bases and J lost 2, with 11 bases in between. The CDR3 loop spans 15 amino acids. Looked up from germline, CDR1 is SGHVS and CDR2 is FQNEAQ. The CDR3 region is CASSFTSSAYNEQFF. The DNA of the CDR3 is TGTGCCAGCAGCTTCACTAGCAGCGCCTACAATGAGCAGTTCTTC.

This chain uses TRBV5-4 with TRBJ2-5; D not certain. The V gene's germline CDR1 is SGHNT and CDR2 YYREEE (reference sequence). V was shortened by 4 bases and J by 0 bases, with 4 bases between the two germline ends. The CDR3 runs to 12 residues. The CDR3 nucleotides are TGTGCCAGCAGCCTGGACCAAGAGACCCAGTACTTC. Its translation: CASSLDQETQYF.

The genes are TRBV10-3 and TRBJ2-3; 9 bases match TRBD1. V shed 4 bases, J shed 5 bases, and the junction held 10 bases outside the gene matches. The CDR3 totals 16 residues. The germline V gene has CDR1 ENHRY and CDR2 SYGVKD. The CDR3 nucleotides read TGTGCCATCAGTGGAAGTACAGGGGGCGGGGGAGATACGCAGTATTTT. As protein: CAISGSTGGGGDTQYF.

CDR3 coding DNA: TGTGCCAGTGTGGGACAGCTGAACACTGAAGCTTTCTTT. As protein: CASVGQLNTEAFF. The chain couples TRBV19 to TRBJ1-1; TRBD1 matches at 7 bases. CDR3 length: 13 residues. CDR1 is LNHDA, CDR2 SQIVND, per germline (reference sequence). V was pared by 8 bases and J by 0 bases, with 3 bases of the junction left unmatched.

This clone has just a few counts. The J gene is TRBJ2-7, the V gene TRBV27, with D possibly matching TRBD1 (5 bases). This CDR3 has 16 amino acids. Trimming shortened V by 2 bases and J by 2 bases, and 16 bases separated the two germline ends. Per the germline V gene, CDR1 is MNHEY and CDR2 is SMNVEV (reference sequence). The DNA of the CDR3 is TGTGCCAGCAGTTTAGGGGCAGAAAGATTTCCCTACGAGCAGTACTTC. Residues: CASSLGAERFPYEQYF.

V usage is TRBV28 and J usage is TRBJ1-1, with D possibly being TRBD1 (6 bases). V dropped 4 bases and J dropped 3 bases, with 15 bases sitting between them. The CDR3 has 15 residues. Germline assignment: CDR1 MDHEN and CDR2 SYDVKM. CDR3 region: CASSYSQGVHTEAFF. The CDR3, as DNA: TGTGCCAGCAGTTACTCACAGGGTGTTCACACTGAAGCTTTCTTT.

V usage is TRBV12-5 and J usage is TRBJ1-2, with D tentatively TRBD1 (5 bases). This CDR3 has 13 amino acids. Germline CDR1 and CDR2: LGHNT and FRNRAP. Trimming removed 3 bases at V and 7 bases at J, with 12 bases between. This chain's CDR3 is CASGLEVRGGYTF. The CDR3 nucleotides read TGTGCTAGTGGTTTAGAGGTTAGGGGTGGCTACACCTTC.

The genes are TRBV5-1 and TRBJ2-7; 7 nucleotides align to TRBD1. V gave up 4 bases and J gave up 3 bases; unmatched junction bases: 7. This CDR3 is built from 14 residues. The V gene's germline CDR1 is SGHRS and CDR2 YFSETQ. The CDR3 DNA is TGCGCCAGCAGCCCGTCGGGACAGCGCTACGAGCAGTACTTC. Translating gives CASSPSGQRYEQYF.

The CDR3 sequence: CASSLDRGADTQYF. The CDR3 nucleotides are TGTGCCAGCAGCTTAGACAGGGGCGCAGATACGCAGTATTTT. The chain carries TRBV7-2 and TRBJ2-3, with 7 positions matching TRBD1. The CDR3 loop spans 14 amino acids. V trimming: 1 base; J trimming: 4 bases; junction bases outside the gene matches: 2. In germline, CDR1 is SGHTA, CDR2 FQGNSA.

The chain joins TRBV7-9 to TRBJ2-1, with a weak D call TRBD1 (5 bases). CDR1 SEHNR and CDR2 FQNEAQ come from the germline V gene (reference sequence). The CDR3 extends over 13 amino acids. Trimming shortened V by 6 bases and J by 8 bases, and 14 bases separated the two germline ends. In nucleotides, the CDR3 is TGTGCCAGCAGTTACCAGGGAATTCATGAGCAGTTCTTC. This translates into CASSYQGIHEQFF.

The chain uses TRBV29-1 and TRBJ2-1; 9 bases map to TRBD1. CDR1 SQVTM and CDR2 ANQGSEA come from the germline V gene. CDR3 length: 16 amino acids. Losses at the gene ends were 8 bases for V and 5 bases for J; bases not matched to a gene: 16. Here the CDR3 DNA reads TGCAGCTCCACGCCCCCGGGACAGGGCTTCGACAATGAGCAGTTCTTC. Translating gives CSSTPPGQGFDNEQFF.

The chain couples TRBV5-6 to TRBJ2-4; D gene ambiguous. Trimming cost V 5 bases and J 0 bases, with 12 bases left between them. Germline V gives CDR1 SGHDT, CDR2 YYEEEE. This CDR3 region has 15 residues. In nucleotides, the CDR3 is TGTGCCAGCAGTCTTCGCAGAGTAGCCAAAAACATTCAGTACTTC. This gives the protein CASSLRRVAKNIQYF.

In DNA, the CDR3 is TGTGCCAGCAGCTTGTTGGGCGTTAGGCCCTACGAGCAGTACTTC. Residues: CASSLLGVRPYEQYF. V is TRBV5-4 and J is TRBJ2-7; D is uncertain. Trimming removed 1 base at V and 2 bases at J, with 13 bases between. This CDR3 comprises 15 residues. Germline loops: CDR1 SGHNT, CDR2 YYREEE (reference sequence).

J is TRBJ2-7 and V is TRBV29-1, with D possibly being TRBD1 (5 bases). The V end was cut by 3 bases, the J end by 0 bases, with 12 bases between. The CDR3 extends over 14 amino acids. Germline CDR1 and CDR2: SQVTM and ANQGSEA. The CDR3 coding sequence is TGCAGCGTTGAGACGACAGCGAACTCCTACGAGCAGTACTTC. Translation: CSVETTANSYEQYF.

The V gene is TRBV7-2, the J gene TRBJ2-5; 8 nucleotides align to TRBD1. V gave up 3 bases and J gave up 1 base; unmatched junction bases: 1. The V gene's germline CDR1 is SGHTA and CDR2 FQGNSA. There are 14 residues in the CDR3. The CDR3 bases are TGTGCCAGCAGCTTCCAGGGGGCCCAAGAGACCCAGTACTTC. This gives the protein CASSFQGAQETQYF.

The CDR3 is CASSDSIPNEKLFF. CDR3 nucleotides: TGTGCCAGCAGTGATTCAATCCCTAATGAAAAACTGTTTTTT. The gene calls are TRBV2 and TRBJ1-4; unclear D gene. Germline values: CDR1 SNHLY, CDR2 FYNNEI. The length of the CDR3 is 14 residues. V was trimmed by 3 bases and J by 3 bases, leaving 8 bases between them.

The chain recombines TRBV4-1 with TRBJ1-1, with D unclear. Germline values: CDR1 MGHRA, CDR2 YSYEKL. This CDR3 spans 14 amino acids. V was trimmed by 1 base and J by 5 bases, leaving 11 bases between them. DNA for the CDR3: TGCGCCAGCAGCCAAGTCGGGGTTATGACTGAAGCTTTCTTT. The encoded protein is CASSQVGVMTEAFF.

V usage is TRBV23-1 and J usage is TRBJ1-2; D gene uncertain. TRBV23-1 is identified as an open reading frame with a role that is uncertain. There are 13 residues in the CDR3. Trimming took 11 bases from V and 0 from J, leaving 13 bases between them. CDR3 residues: CARRCPTNYGYTF. The CDR3 bases are TGCGCCCGCCGGTGTCCCACTAACTATGGCTACACCTTC.

The chain recombines TRBV11-1 with TRBJ2-2; 8 positions agree with TRBD2. This CDR3 contains 14 residues. J gave up 7 bases and V 3 bases, and 4 bases lay outside the gene matches. Per germline, CDR1 SGHAT and CDR2 FQDESV (reference sequence). CDR3 protein: CASSLGLEFGELFF. The CDR3, as DNA: TGTGCCAGCAGCTTGGGACTAGAGTTCGGGGAGCTGTTTTTT. Supplemented by reference TRBV11-1 and TRBJ2-2, the full variable domain reads EAEVAQSPRYKITEKSQAVAFWCDPISGHATLYWYRQILGQGPELLVQFQDESVVDDSQLPKDRFSAERLKGVDSTLKIQPAELGDSAMYLCASSLGLEFGELFFGEGSRLTVL.

This rearrangement joins TRBV13 to TRBJ2-2, with D perhaps TRBD2 (6 bases). The V gene's germline CDR1 is PRHDT and CDR2 FYEKMQ (reference sequence). The CDR3 extends over 17 amino acids. The V end lost 2 bases, the J end lost 5 bases, and 18 bases lay between the germline ends. Written as DNA, the CDR3 is TGTGCCAGCAGCTTATCCCGGCTGGGGGGAAGGACCGGGGAGCTGTTTTTT. Protein product: CASSLSRLGGRTGELFF.